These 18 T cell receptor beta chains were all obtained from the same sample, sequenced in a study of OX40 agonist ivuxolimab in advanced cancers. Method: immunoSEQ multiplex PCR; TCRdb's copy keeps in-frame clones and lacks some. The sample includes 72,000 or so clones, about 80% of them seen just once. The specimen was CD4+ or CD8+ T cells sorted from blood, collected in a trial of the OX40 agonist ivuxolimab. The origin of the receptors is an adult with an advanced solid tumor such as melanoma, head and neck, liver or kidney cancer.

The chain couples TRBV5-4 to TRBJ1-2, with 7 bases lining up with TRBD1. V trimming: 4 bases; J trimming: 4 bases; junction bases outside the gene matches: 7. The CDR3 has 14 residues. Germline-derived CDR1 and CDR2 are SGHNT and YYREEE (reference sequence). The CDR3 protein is CASSRAGTVYGYTF. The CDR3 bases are TGTGCCAGCAGCAGGGCCGGGACAGTCTATGGCTACACCTTC.

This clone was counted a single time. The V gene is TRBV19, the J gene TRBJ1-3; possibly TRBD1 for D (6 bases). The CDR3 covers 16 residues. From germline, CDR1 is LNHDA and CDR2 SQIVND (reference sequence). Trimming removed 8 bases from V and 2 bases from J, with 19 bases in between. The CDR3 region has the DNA TGTGCCAGTGGAACTCCACAGGGTAGCGCTGGAAACACCATATATTTT. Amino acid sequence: CASGTPQGSAGNTIYF.

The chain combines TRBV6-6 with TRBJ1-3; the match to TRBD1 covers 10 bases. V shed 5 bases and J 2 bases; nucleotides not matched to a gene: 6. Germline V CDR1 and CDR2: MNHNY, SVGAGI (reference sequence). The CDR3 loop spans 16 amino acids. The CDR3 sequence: CASSNRQGATGNTIYF. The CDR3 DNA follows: TGTGCCAGCAGTAACAGACAGGGGGCTACTGGAAACACCATATATTTT.

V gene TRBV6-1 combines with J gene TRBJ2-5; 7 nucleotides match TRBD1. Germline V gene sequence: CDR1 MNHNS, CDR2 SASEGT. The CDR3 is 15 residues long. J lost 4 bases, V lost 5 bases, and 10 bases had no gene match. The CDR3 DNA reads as TGTGCCAGCAGTCTCAAGACAGGGATGGCAGAGACCCAGTACTTC. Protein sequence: CASSLKTGMAETQYF.

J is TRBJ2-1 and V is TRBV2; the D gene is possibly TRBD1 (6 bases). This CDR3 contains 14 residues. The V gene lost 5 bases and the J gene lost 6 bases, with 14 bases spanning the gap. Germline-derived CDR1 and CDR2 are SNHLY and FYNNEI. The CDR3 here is CASSSRDMFNEQFF. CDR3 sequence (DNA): TGTGCCAGCAGTAGCCGGGACATGTTCAATGAGCAGTTCTTC.

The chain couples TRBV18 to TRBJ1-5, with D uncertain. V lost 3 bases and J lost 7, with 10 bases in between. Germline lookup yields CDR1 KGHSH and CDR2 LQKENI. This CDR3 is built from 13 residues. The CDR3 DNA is TGTGCCAGCTCACCGGGAACTGGGCAGCCCCAGCATTTT. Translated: CASSPGTGQPQHF. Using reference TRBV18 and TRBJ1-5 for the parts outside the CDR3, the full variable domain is NAGVMQNPRHLVRRRGQEARLRCSPMKGHSHVYWYRQLPEEGLKFMVYLQKENIIDESGMPKERFSAEFPKEGPSILRIQQVVRGDSAAYFCASSPGTGQPQHFGDGTRLSIL.

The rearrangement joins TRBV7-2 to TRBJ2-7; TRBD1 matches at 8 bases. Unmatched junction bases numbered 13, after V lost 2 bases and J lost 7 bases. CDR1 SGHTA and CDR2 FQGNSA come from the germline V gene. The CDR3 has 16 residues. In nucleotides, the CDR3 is TGTGCCAGCAGCTTAAACAGGACAGGGTTCTTCCGTGAGCAGTACTTC. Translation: CASSLNRTGFFREQYF.

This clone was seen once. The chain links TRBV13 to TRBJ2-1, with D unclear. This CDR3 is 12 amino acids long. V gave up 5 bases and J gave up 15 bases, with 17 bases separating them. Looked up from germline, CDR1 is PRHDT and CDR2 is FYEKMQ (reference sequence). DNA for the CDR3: TGTGCCAGCAGCCCCCCGGCCTTACGGCCGTTCTTC. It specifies CASSPPALRPFF.

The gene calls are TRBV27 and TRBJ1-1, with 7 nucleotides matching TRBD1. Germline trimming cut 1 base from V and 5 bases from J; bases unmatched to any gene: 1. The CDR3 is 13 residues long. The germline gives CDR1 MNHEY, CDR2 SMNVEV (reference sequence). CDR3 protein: CASSLYRGTEAFF. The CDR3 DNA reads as TGTGCCAGCAGTTTATACAGGGGTACTGAAGCTTTCTTT.

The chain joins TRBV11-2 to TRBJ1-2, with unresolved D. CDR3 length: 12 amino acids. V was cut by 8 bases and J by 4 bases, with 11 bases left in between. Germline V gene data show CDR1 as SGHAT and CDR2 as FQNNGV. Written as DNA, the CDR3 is TGTGCCAGCGCCGAAGGATCCTATGGCTACACCTTC. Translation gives CASAEGSYGYTF.

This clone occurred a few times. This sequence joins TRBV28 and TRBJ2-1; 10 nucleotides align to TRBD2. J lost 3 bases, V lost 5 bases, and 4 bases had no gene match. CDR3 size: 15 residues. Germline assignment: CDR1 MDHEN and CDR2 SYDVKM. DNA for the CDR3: TGTGCCAGCAGTCTTCAGCGGGGGGGCTACAATGAGCAGTTCTTC. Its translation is CASSLQRGGYNEQFF.

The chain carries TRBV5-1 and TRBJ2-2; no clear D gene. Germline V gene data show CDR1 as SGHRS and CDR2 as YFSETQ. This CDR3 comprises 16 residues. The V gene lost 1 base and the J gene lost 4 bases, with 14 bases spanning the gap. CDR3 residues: CASSLPSRAITGELFF. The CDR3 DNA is TGCGCCAGCAGCTTGCCCAGCCGAGCGATCACCGGGGAGCTGTTTTTT. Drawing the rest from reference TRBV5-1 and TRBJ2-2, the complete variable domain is KAGVTQTPRYLIKTRGQQVTLSCSPISGHRSVSWYQQTPGQGLQFLFEYFSETQRNKGNFPGRFSGRQFSNSRSEMNVSTLELGDSALYLCASSLPSRAITGELFFGEGSRLTVL.

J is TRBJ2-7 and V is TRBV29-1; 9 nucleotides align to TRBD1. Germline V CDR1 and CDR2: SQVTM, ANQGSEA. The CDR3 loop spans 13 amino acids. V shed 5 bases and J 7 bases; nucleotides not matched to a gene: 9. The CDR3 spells CSVLQGALGEQYF. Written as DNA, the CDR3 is TGCAGCGTTTTACAGGGGGCCCTAGGGGAGCAGTACTTC.

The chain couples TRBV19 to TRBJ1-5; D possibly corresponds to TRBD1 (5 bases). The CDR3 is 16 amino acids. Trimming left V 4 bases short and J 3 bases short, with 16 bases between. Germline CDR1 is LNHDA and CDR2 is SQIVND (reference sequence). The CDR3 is CASSTGDFHLNQPQHF. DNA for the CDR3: TGTGCCAGTAGTACTGGGGACTTCCACCTCAATCAGCCCCAGCATTTT.

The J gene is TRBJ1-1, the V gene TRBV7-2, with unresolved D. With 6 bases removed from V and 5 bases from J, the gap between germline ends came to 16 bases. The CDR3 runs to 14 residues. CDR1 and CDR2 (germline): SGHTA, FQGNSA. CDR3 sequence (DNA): TGTGCCAGCAGGGGGATCCTCTCGGGGACTGAAGCTTTCTTT. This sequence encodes CASRGILSGTEAFF.

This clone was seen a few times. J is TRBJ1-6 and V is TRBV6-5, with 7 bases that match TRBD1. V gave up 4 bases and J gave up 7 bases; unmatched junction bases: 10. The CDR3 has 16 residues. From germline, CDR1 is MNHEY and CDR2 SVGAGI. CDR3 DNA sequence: TGTGCCAGCAGTTCGGTTCTGACAGGGAACAATTCACCCCTCCACTTT. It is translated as CASSSVLTGNNSPLHF.

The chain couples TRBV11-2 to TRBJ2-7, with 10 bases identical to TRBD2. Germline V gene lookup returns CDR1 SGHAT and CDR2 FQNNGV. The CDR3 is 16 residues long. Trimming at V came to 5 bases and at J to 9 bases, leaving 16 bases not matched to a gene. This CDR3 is CASSLTPSGGYLGQYF. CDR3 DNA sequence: TGTGCCAGCAGCCTTACTCCTAGCGGGGGCTACCTCGGGCAGTACTTC.

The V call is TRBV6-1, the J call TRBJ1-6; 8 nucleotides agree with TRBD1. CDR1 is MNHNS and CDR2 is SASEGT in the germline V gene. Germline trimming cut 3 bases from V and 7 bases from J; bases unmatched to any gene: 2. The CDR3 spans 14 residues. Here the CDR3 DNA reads TGTGCCAGCAGTGATCGACAGGGGAATTCACCCCTCCACTTT. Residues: CASSDRQGNSPLHF.